These T cell receptor beta chains were read from a single sample in a study of shared clonotypes between healthy human individuals. Produced via immunoSEQ multiplex PCR; TCRdb's table is partial and in-frame only. This sample has 90,000 to 100,000 clones, with more than 45% found just once. Sequenced sample: PBMCs. Every receptor here comes from a woman in her 40s in good health. Some clones in this sample may be carry-over from other donors' samples. CDR3s include the opening cysteine and the closing phenylalanine or tryptophan. The D gene is left open where the match is weak.

D,V,CDR3
TRBD1,TRBV29-1,CSVRDRNEQFF
NA,TRBV30,CAWQKGRSGNTIYF
NA,TRBV30,CAWSAPEGAYEQYF
NA,TRBV30,CAWSVGGSSYEQHF
TRBD1,TRBV19,CASSVRDRGAETQYF
TRBD1,TRBV30,CAGGDRVTYEQYF
NA,TRBV5-4,CASSQDRGLTETQYF
TRBD2,TRBV25-1,CASRGLAPNEQFF
NA,TRBV6-1,CATRTGGVAYEQYF
NA,TRBV2,CASSEGYRETQYF
NA,TRBV4-1,CASSQYYRVADKNIQYF
TRBD2,TRBV19,CASSPAREGYEQYF
TRBD2,TRBV7-6,CASSRTSGLSYEQYF
NA,TRBV7-8,CASSPRGNTEAFF
NA,TRBV30,CAWRRNTGTLHYGYTF